This T cell receptor (beta chain) was found in a study of CD8+CD57+ T cells in acquired aplastic anemia. Trimming cost V 2 bases and J 1 base; bases outside gene matches: 6. The CDR3 runs 17 residues. Study outcomes and limitations: Some 29 shared CD8+ CDR3s appeared highly expressed within patients' immunodominant clones.

Genomic DNA served as template for TCR beta VDJ and CDR3 profiling. MiXCR was run by TCRdb on the reads, yielding one entry per CDR3 protein. In the table there are 300,000 or so distinct CDR3 sequences, about 56% of which are singletons. Concerning this clonotype itself: The antigen is undetermined.

The V and J genes are TRBV6-7 and TRBJ1-1; 11 nucleotides line up with TRBD1. TRBV6-7 is classed as an ORF, of uncertain function. The sequenced sample consisted of sorted CD4+, CD8+, or CD8+CD57+ T cells (not recorded which) from PBMCs. The source of this sequence is a human donor with severe aplastic anemia or a healthy control (not recorded which). CDR3 protein: CASSYNGQGARNTEAFF. CDR3 DNA sequence: TGTGCCAGCAGTTACAACGGACAGGGGGCGCGGAACACTGAAGCTTTCTTT.